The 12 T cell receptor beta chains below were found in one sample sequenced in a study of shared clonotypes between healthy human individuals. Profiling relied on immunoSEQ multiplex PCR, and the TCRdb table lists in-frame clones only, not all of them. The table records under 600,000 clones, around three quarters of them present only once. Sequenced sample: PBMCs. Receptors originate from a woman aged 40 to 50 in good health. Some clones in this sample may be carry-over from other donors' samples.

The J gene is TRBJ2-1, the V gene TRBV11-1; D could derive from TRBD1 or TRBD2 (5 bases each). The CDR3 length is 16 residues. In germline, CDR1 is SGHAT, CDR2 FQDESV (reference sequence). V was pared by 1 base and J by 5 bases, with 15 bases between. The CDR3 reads CASSLGTGTINNEQFF. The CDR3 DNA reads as TGTGCCAGCAGCTTAGGAACCGGGACCATCAACAATGAGCAGTTCTTC.

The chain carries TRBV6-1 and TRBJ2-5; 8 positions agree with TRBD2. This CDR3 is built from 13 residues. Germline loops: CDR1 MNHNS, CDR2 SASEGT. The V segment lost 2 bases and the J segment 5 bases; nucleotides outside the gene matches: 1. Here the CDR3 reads CASSEQRGETQYF. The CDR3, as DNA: TGTGCCAGCAGTGAACAGCGGGGGGAGACCCAGTACTTC.

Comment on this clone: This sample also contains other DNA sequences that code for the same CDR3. CDR3 sequence (DNA): TGTGCCTGGAGTGTCGGAGGGGCCGAGACCCAGTACTTC. It codes for CAWSVGGAETQYF. The chain couples TRBV30 to TRBJ2-5; possibly TRBD2 for D (6 bases). The CDR3 covers 13 residues. The V end was cut by 0 bases, the J end by 5 bases, with 10 bases between. Looked up from germline, CDR1 is GTSNPN and CDR2 is SVGIG (reference sequence).

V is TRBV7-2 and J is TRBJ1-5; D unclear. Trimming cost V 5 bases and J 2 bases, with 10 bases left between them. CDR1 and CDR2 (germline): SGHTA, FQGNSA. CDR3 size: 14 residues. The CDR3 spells CASSPHTGNQPQHF. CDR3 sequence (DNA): TGTGCCAGCAGCCCCCATACCGGCAATCAGCCCCAGCATTTT.

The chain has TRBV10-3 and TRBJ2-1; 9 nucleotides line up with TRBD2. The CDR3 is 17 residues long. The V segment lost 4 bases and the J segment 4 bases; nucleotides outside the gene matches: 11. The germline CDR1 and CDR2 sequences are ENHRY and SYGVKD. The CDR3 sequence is CAISGSLAGTDYNEQFF. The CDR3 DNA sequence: TGTGCCATCAGTGGATCGCTAGCGGGAACGGATTACAATGAGCAGTTCTTC.

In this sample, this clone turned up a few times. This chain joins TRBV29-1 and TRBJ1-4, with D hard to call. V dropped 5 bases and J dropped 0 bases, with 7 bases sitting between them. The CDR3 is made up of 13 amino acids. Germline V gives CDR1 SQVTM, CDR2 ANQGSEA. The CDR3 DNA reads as TGCAGCGTTTCACCGGCAACTAATGAAAAACTGTTTTTT. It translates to CSVSPATNEKLFF.

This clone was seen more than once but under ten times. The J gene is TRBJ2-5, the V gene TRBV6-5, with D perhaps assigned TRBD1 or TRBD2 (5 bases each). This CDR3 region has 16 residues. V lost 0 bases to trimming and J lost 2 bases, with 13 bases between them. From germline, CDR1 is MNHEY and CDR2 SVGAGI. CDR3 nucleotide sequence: TGTGCCAGCAGTTACTCGACAGCCCCGGGACAAGAGACCCAGTACTTC. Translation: CASSYSTAPGQETQYF.

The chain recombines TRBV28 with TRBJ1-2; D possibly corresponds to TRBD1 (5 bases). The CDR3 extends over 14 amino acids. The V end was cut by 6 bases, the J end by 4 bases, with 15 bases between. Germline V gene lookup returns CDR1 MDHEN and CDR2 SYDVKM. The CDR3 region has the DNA TGTGCCAGCAGCCCCCGGGGCAATATCTATGGCTACACCTTC. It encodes CASSPRGNIYGYTF.

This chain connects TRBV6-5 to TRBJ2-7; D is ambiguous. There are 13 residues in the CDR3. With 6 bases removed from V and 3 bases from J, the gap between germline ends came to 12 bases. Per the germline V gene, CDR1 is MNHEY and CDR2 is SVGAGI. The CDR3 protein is CASRSPVGYEQYF. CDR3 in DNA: TGTGCCAGCAGATCACCGGTAGGCTACGAGCAGTACTTC.

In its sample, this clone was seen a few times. The CDR3 DNA is TGTGCCAGCAGCTATCTCGAGGGTCCCCTCTACGAGCAGTACTTC. It encodes CASSYLEGPLYEQYF. The V call is TRBV6-5, the J call TRBJ2-7; D possibly corresponds to TRBD2 (5 bases). The V gene lost 6 bases and the J gene lost 3 bases, with 18 bases spanning the gap. The CDR3 length is 15 residues. From germline, CDR1 is MNHEY and CDR2 SVGAGI.

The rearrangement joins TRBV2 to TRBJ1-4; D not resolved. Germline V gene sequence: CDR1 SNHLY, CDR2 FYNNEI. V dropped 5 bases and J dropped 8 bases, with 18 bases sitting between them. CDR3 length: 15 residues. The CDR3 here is CASSPRTAPGEKLFF. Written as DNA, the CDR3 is TGTGCCAGCAGTCCACGGACGGCCCCGGGGGAAAAACTGTTTTTT.

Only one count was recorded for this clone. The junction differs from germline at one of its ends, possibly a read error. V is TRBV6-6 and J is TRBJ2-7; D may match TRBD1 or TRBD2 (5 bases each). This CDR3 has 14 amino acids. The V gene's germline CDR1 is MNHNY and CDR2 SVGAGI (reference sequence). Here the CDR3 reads CASSYSGASDEQYF. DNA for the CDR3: TGTGCCAGCAGTTACTCCGGGGCCTCCGACGAGCAGTACTTC.